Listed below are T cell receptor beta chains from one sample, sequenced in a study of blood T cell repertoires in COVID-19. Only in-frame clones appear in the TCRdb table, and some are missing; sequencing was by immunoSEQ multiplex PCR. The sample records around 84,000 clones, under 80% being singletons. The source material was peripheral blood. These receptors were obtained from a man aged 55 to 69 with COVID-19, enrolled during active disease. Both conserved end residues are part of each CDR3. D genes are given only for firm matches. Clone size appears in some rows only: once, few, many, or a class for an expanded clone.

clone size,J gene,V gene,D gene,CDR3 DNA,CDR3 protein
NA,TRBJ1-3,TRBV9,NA,TGTGCCAGCACCCCGGGGGACTCTGGAAACACCATATATTTT,CASTPGDSGNTIYF
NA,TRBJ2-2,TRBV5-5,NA,TGTGCCAGCAACGCAGGGGTGACCGGGGAGCTGTTTTTT,CASNAGVTGELFF
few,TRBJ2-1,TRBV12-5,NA,TGTGCTAGTGTTCCCAGGGGTAGCTCCTACAATGAGCAGTTCTTC,CASVPRGSSYNEQFF
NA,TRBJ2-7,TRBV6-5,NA,TGTGCCAGCAGTTCCCAACTAGCTTCCCACGAGCAGTACTTC,CASSSQLASHEQYF
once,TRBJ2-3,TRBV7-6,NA,TGTGCCAGCAGCCACGAGGTGGGGGGAGCTAGCACAGATACGCAGTATTTT,CASSHEVGGASTDTQYF
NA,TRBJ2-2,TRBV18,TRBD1,TGTGCCAGCTCCTTAGACAGGGGCCTGAACACCGGGGAGCTGTTTTTT,CASSLDRGLNTGELFF
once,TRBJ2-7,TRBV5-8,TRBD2,TGTGCCAGCAGCCCCCCTAGCGGGACATACGAGCAGTACTTC,CASSPPSGTYEQYF
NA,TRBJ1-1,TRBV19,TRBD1,TGTGCCAGTAGTTGGAAGGGGGCCACTGAAGCTTTCTTT,CASSWKGATEAFF
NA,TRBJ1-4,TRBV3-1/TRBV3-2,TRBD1,TGTGCCAGCAGCCAACGACAGGGGTTCATGGAAAAACTGTTTTTT,CASSQRQGFMEKLFF
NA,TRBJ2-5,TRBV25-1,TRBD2,TGTGCCAGCAGTGAATCGGGGGGAGGGACCCAGTACTTC,CASSESGGGTQYF
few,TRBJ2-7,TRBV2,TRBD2,TGTGCCAGCCTTGGACTAGCTGAGGGGGAGCAGTACTTC,CASLGLAEGEQYF
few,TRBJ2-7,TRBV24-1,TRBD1,TGTGCCACCAGCCGTGGACAGGGTTTCGAGCAGTACTTC,CATSRGQGFEQYF
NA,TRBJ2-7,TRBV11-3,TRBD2,TGTGCCAGCAGCGAACTAGCGGGATCCTACGAGCAGTACTTC,CASSELAGSYEQYF
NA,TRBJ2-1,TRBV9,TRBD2,TGTGCCAGCAGCGTAGGTTTAGCGGGAACTACATACAATGAGCAGTTCTTC,CASSVGLAGTTYNEQFF
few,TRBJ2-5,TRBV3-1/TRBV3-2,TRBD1,TGTGCCAGCAGAGACCGACAGGGGTGGGAGACCCAGTACTTC,CASRDRQGWETQYF
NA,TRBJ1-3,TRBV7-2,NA,TGTGCCAGCAGCGTAAGCCAGGGCTCTGGAAACACCATATATTTT,CASSVSQGSGNTIYF
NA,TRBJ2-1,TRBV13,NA,TGTGCCAGCAGCGCAACTCGGGGTGACCTCTACAATGAGCAGTTCTTC,CASSATRGDLYNEQFF
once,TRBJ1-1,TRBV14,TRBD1,TGTGCCAGCAGCCCATTCGGGACAGTAAACACTGAAGCTTTCTTT,CASSPFGTVNTEAFF
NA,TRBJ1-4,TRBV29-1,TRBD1,TGCAGCGTCGCGACAGGGGCTGGTGAAAAACTGTTTTTT,CSVATGAGEKLFF
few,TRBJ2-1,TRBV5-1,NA,TGCGCCAGCAGCTTGGAAGGGGTAGAGCAGTTCTTC,CASSLEGVEQFF
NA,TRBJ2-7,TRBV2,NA,TGTGCCAGCAGTTACGGGACACAAGAGCAGTACTTC,CASSYGTQEQYF
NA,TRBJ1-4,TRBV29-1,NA,TGCAGCGTTGAGTCGGGGTGGAAACTGTTTTTT,CSVESGWKLFF
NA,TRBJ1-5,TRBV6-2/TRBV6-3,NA,TGTGCCAGCAGTCAACCTCAGGGTTACCTCGGTCAGCCCCAGCATTTT,CASSQPQGYLGQPQHF
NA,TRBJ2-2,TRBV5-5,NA,TGTGCCAGCATGGTCCAGGGCAACACCGGGGAGCTGTTTTTT,CASMVQGNTGELFF
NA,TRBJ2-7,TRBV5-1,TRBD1,TGCGCCAGCAGCTTGGCACAGGGGGCACACAGCTTCTACGAGCAGTACTTC,CASSLAQGAHSFYEQYF
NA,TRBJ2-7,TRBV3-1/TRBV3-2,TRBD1,TGTGCCAGCAGTCCGACAGGGTCACGCTACGAGCAGTACTTC,CASSPTGSRYEQYF
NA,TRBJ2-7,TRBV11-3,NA,TGTGCCAGCAGCGCCCGGACAGTCTACGAGCAGTACTTC,CASSARTVYEQYF
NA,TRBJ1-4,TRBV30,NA,TGTGCCTGGAGCCTAGGGGAGGCTAATGAAAAACTGTTTTTT,CAWSLGEANEKLFF
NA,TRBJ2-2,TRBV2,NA,TGTGCCAGCAGTAGAAACAGGGTTCCCACCGGGGAGCTGTTTTTT,CASSRNRVPTGELFF